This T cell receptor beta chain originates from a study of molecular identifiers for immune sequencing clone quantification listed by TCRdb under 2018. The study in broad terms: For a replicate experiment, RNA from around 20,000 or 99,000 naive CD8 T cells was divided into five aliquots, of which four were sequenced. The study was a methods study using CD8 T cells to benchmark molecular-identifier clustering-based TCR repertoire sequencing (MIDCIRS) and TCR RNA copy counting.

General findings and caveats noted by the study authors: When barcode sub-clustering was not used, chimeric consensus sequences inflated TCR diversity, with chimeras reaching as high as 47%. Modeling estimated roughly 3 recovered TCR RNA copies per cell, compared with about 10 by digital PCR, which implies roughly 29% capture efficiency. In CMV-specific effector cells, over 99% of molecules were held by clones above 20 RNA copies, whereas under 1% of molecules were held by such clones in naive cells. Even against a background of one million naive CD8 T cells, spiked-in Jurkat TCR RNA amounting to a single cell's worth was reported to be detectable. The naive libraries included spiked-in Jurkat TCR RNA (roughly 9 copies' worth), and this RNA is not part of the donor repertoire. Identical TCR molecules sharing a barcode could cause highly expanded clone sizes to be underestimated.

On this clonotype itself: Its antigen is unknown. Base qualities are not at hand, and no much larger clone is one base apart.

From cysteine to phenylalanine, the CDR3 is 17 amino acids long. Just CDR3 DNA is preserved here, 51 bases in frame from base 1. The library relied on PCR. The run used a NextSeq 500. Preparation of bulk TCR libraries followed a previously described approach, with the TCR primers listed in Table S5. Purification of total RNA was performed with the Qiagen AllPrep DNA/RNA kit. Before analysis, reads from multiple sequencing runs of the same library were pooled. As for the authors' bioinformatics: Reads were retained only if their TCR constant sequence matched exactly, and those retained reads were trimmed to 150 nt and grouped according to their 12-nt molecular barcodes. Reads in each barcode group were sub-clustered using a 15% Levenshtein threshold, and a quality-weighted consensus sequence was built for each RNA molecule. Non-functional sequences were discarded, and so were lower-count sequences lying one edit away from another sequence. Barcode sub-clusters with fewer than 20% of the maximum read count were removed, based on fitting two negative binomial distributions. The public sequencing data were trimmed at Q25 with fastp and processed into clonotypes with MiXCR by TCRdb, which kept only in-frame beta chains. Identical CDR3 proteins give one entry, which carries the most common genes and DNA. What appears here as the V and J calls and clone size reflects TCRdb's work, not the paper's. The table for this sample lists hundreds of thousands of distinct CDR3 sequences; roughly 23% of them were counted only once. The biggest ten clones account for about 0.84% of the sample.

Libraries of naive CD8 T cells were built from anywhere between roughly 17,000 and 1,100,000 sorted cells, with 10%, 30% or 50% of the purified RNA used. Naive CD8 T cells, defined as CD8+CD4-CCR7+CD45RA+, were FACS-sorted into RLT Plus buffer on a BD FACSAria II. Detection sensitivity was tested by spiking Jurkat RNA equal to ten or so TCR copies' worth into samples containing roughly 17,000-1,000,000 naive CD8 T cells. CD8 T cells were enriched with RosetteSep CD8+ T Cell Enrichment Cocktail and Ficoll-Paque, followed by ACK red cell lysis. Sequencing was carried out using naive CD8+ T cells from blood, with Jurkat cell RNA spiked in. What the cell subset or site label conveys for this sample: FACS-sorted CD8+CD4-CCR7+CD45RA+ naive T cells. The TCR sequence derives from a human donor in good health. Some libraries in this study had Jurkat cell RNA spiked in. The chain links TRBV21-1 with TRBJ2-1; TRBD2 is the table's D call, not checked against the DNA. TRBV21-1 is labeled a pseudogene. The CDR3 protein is CASSKALSSTSGNEQFF. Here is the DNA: TGTGCCAGCAGCAAAGCGCTCTCCTCCACTAGCGGGAATGAGCAGTTCTTC.